This paragraph reports one T cell receptor (beta chain). Germline V CDR1 and CDR2: GTSNPN, SVGIG (reference sequence). The CDR3 runs 13 residues. The V and J ends lost 1 base and 7 bases respectively, with 13 bases between them. The table came from immunoSEQ multiplex PCR; TCRdb's copy has only in-frame clones and leaves some out. The sample comprises 65,000 to 75,000 clones, roughly 84% of which are singletons, and around 4.4% rests with the top ten. This entry belongs to a study of blood T cell repertoires in COVID-19. Study at large: Italy, Spain and the United States were the sources of the convalescent and acute COVID-19 samples. PBMCs, B-cell-depleted T cells, or T cells provided the cDNA or gDNA that made up the material.

The specimen sequenced was peripheral blood. V is TRBV30 and J is TRBJ1-2; perhaps TRBD1 as D (5 bases). The clonotype originates from a woman aged 55-69 years with acute or convalescent COVID-19. The CDR3 bases are TGTGCCTGGAGTGACCCTGGGGGGGGTGGCTACACCTTC. It encodes CAWSDPGGGGYTF. Full variable domain (missing parts from reference TRBV30 and TRBJ1-2): SQTIHQWPATLVQPVGSPLSLECTVEGTSNPNLYWYRQAAGRGLQLLFYSVGIGQISSEVPQNLSASRPQDRQFILSSKKLLLSDSGFYLCAWSDPGGGGYTFGSGTRLTVV.